One and the same sample provided the 30 T cell receptor beta chains below, sequenced in a study of T cell responses to AZD1222 COVID-19 vaccine. The table came from immunoSEQ multiplex PCR; TCRdb's copy has only in-frame clones and leaves some out. The data contain under 150,000 clones, 88% of them singletons. The sample in question was peripheral blood, obtained on day 0 of MenACWY control vaccination. The receptors shown here come from an adult in good health.

The chain recombines TRBV11-2 with TRBJ1-4, with 9 bases matching TRBD1. Germline CDR1 and CDR2: SGHAT and FQNNGV. This CDR3 contains 16 residues. After removal of 6 bases from V and 3 bases from J, the junction contained 8 bases not matched to a gene. The CDR3 DNA reads as TGTGCCAGCAGTCAAAACAGGGGGCGGTCTAATGAAAAACTGTTTTTT. It codes for CASSQNRGRSNEKLFF.

The chain has TRBV5-4 and TRBJ2-5; no clear D gene. The germline V and J ends were trimmed by 5 bases and 5 bases, with 13 bases remaining between them. The CDR3 totals 13 residues. Per germline, CDR1 SGHNT and CDR2 YYREEE (reference sequence). The chain's CDR3 is CASRVDLRETQYF. The CDR3 DNA is TGTGCCAGCAGGGTAGACCTCCGGGAGACCCAGTACTTC.

The chain is built from TRBV7-6 and TRBJ1-3; 7 positions agree with TRBD1. V dropped 5 bases and J dropped 0; count of bases not matched to a gene: 13. This CDR3 comprises 18 residues. Germline values: CDR1 SGHVS, CDR2 FNYEAQ. The CDR3 DNA follows: TGTGCCAGCAGCCGTACCTCGGGACAGACTAACTCTGGAAACACCATATATTTT. It codes for CASSRTSGQTNSGNTIYF.

This rearrangement joins TRBV11-1 to TRBJ1-6; TRBD1 might be the D (5 bases). There are 14 residues in the CDR3. V was trimmed by 4 bases and J by 8 bases, leaving 12 bases between them. CDR1 is SGHAT and CDR2 is FQDESV in the germline V gene (reference sequence). The CDR3: CASSSSWGDSPLHF. The CDR3 nucleotides read TGTGCCAGCAGCTCCTCTTGGGGGGATTCACCCCTCCACTTT. The entire variable domain, with the rest obtained from reference TRBV11-1 and TRBJ1-6, is as follows: EAEVAQSPRYKITEKSQAVAFWCDPISGHATLYWYRQILGQGPELLVQFQDESVVDDSQLPKDRFSAERLKGVDSTLKIQPAELGDSAMYLCASSSSWGDSPLHFGNGTRLTVT.

V and J are TRBV28 and TRBJ1-5, with D maybe TRBD1 (5 bases). V dropped 6 bases and J dropped 6 bases, with 9 bases sitting between them. The CDR3 consists of 12 residues. Germline V gene data show CDR1 as MDHEN and CDR2 as SYDVKM. This CDR3 is CASSKGPQPQHF. The CDR3 region has the DNA TGTGCCAGCAGCAAGGGGCCTCAGCCCCAGCATTTT.

For the CDR3, the DNA is TGTGCCAGTAGTACTCGGTCTCCAGGGAGCCATCAGCCCCAGCATTTT. Its translation is CASSTRSPGSHQPQHF. The rearrangement uses TRBV19 and TRBJ1-5, with TRBD1 as a possible D gene (5 bases). With 4 bases removed from V and 5 bases from J, the gap between germline ends came to 18 bases. The CDR3 is 16 amino acids. Germline values: CDR1 LNHDA, CDR2 SQIVND (reference sequence). The whole variable domain, filled in from reference TRBV19 and TRBJ1-5, reads DGGITQSPKYLFRKEGQNVTLSCEQNLNHDAMYWYRQDPGQGLRLIYYSQIVNDFQKGDIAEGYSVSREKKESFPLTVTSAQKNPTAFYLCASSTRSPGSHQPQHFGDGTRLSIL.

The rearrangement joins TRBV27 to TRBJ2-1; TRBD2 matches 13 bases. Germline CDR1 and CDR2: MNHEY and SMNVEV (reference sequence). The CDR3 spans 18 residues. V was pared by 6 bases and J by 7 bases, with 15 bases of the junction left unmatched. CDR3 amino acids: CASRSGLAGVLVINEQFF. In DNA form, the CDR3 reads TGTGCCAGCAGATCCGGACTAGCGGGAGTCCTCGTCATAAATGAGCAGTTCTTC.

This clone was observed once. The V call is TRBV7-3, the J call TRBJ2-2; maybe TRBD1 (5 bases). This CDR3 region has 15 residues. Trimming took 1 base from V and 4 from J, leaving 10 bases between them. Germline CDR1 is SGHTA and CDR2 is FQGTGA. CDR3 sequence reads: CASSLMADTTGELFF. The CDR3 DNA sequence: TGTGCCAGCAGCTTAATGGCGGACACCACCGGGGAGCTGTTTTTT.

The chain carries TRBV28 and TRBJ1-5; no clear D gene. This CDR3 has 14 amino acids. Germline V gene data show CDR1 as MDHEN and CDR2 as SYDVKM. V lost 1 base and J 0 bases, leaving 4 bases between the germline ends. The CDR3 nucleotides are TGTGCCAGCAGTTTATACGGTAGCAATCAGCCCCAGCATTTT. Amino acids: CASSLYGSNQPQHF.

This rearrangement joins TRBV10-3 to TRBJ1-2, with TRBD1 matching over 7 bases. CDR1 is ENHRY, CDR2 SYGVKD, per germline. This CDR3 comprises 14 residues. V shed 10 bases, J shed 9 bases, and the junction held 17 bases outside the gene matches. The CDR3 protein is CATRSAGSGGSYTF. The CDR3, as DNA: TGTGCCACACGCTCGGCGGGCTCAGGGGGAAGCTACACCTTC.

This clone has only one observation. This chain connects TRBV28 to TRBJ1-4; 8 positions agree with TRBD1. CDR3 length: 15 residues. Germline loops: CDR1 MDHEN, CDR2 SYDVKM. The J segment lost 4 bases and the V segment lost 2 bases, leaving 3 bases of the junction unmatched. CDR3 nucleotide sequence: TGTGCCAGCAGTTTAATCGGACAGGGTAATGAAAAACTGTTTTTT. It specifies CASSLIGQGNEKLFF. The full variable domain, with the rest looked up from reference TRBV28 and TRBJ1-4, is DVKVTQSSRYLVKRTGEKVFLECVQDMDHENMFWYRQDPGLGLRLIYFSYDVKMKEKGDIPEGYSVSREKKERFSLILESASTNQTSMYLCASSLIGQGNEKLFFGSGTQLSVL.

The chain joins TRBV24-1 to TRBJ2-2; D is ambiguous. Germline V gene sequence: CDR1 KGHDR, CDR2 SFDVKD. This CDR3 comprises 14 residues. V was pared by 9 bases and J by 5 bases, with 15 bases between. The CDR3 loop is CATARKGGTGELFF. CDR3 DNA: TGTGCCACCGCCCGGAAGGGTGGGACCGGGGAGCTGTTTTTT.

In its sample, this clone was seen once. The chain has TRBV3-1 (or the pseudogene TRBV3-2) and TRBJ2-7; D is unclear. The CDR3 has 14 residues. V dropped 1 base and J dropped 4 bases, with 11 bases sitting between them. The germline CDR1 and CDR2 sequences are LGHDT and YNNKEL (reference sequence). The CDR3 DNA follows: TGTGCCAGCAGCCAAGGATTTGCGCGGTACGAGCAGTACTTC. Translating it yields CASSQGFARYEQYF.

This chain uses TRBV7-2 with TRBJ2-6; D call uncertain. CDR3 size: 13 residues. Trimming pared 5 bases from V and 4 bases from J, leaving 6 bases between. Germline CDR1 reads SGHTA; CDR2 reads FQGNSA. The CDR3 loop is CASSVTGANVLTF. The CDR3 bases are TGTGCCAGCAGCGTGACAGGGGCCAACGTCCTGACTTTC.

The chain recombines TRBV12-3 or TRBV12-4 with TRBJ1-2, with unresolved D. Trimming left V 5 bases short and J 4 bases short, with 8 bases between. The CDR3 is 12 amino acids. The CDR3 nucleotides read TGTGCCAGCAGTGACACGGGCTATGGCTACACCTTC. Translating gives CASSDTGYGYTF.

This clone was detected only once. This chain links TRBV4-1 with TRBJ2-1; 11 nucleotides agree with TRBD1. The CDR3 extends over 15 amino acids. CDR1 is MGHRA and CDR2 is YSYEKL in the germline V gene. V shed 0 bases, J shed 5 bases, and the junction held 0 bases outside the gene matches. The CDR3 nucleotides are TGCGCCAGCAGCCAAGAGGGACAGGGGGACAATGAGCAGTTCTTC. This gives the protein CASSQEGQGDNEQFF.

This clone was recorded only once. The rearrangement joins TRBV5-1 to TRBJ1-4; the D gene is possibly TRBD1 (6 bases). There are 12 residues in the CDR3. The V gene's germline CDR1 is SGHRS and CDR2 YFSETQ. V was pared by 4 bases and J by 7 bases, with 8 bases between. CDR3: CASSPDSEKLFF. Here the CDR3 DNA reads TGCGCCAGCAGCCCGGACAGTGAAAAACTGTTTTTT.

In its sample, this clone was seen many times. The CDR3 sequence: CASSEGTTYNEQFF. The CDR3 bases are TGTGCCAGCAGTGAAGGGACTACTTACAATGAGCAGTTCTTC. The chain links TRBV2 to TRBJ2-1; D is perhaps TRBD2 (6 bases). The germline V gene has CDR1 SNHLY and CDR2 FYNNEI. The V end was cut by 1 base, the J end by 4 bases, with 8 bases between. The CDR3 is made up of 14 amino acids.

The rearrangement joins TRBV2 to TRBJ2-7; D may be TRBD1 or TRBD2 (5 bases each). The germline CDR1 and CDR2 sequences are SNHLY and FYNNEI. This CDR3 is built from 14 residues. The V and J ends lost 6 bases and 1 base respectively, with 13 bases between them. CDR3 region: CASRGTGVSYEQYF. The DNA for the CDR3 is TGTGCCAGCAGAGGGACCGGAGTTTCCTACGAGCAGTACTTC.

J is TRBJ2-7 and V is TRBV3-1 (or the pseudogene TRBV3-2); TRBD1 matches at 7 bases. The germline V gene encodes CDR1 LGHDT and CDR2 YNNKEL (reference sequence). The CDR3 is 15 amino acids. Trimming at V came to 4 bases and at J to 4 bases, leaving 10 bases not matched to a gene. The CDR3 DNA follows: TGTGCCAGCAGCCCACCGTGGCAGGGGGAATACGAGCAGTACTTC. Protein sequence: CASSPPWQGEYEQYF.

The V call is TRBV9, the J call TRBJ2-3; tentative D call: TRBD1 (5 bases). The V gene's germline CDR1 is SGDLS and CDR2 YYNGEE. The CDR3 spans 17 residues. With 1 base removed from V and 6 bases from J, the gap between germline ends came to 21 bases. CDR3 bases: TGTGCCAGCAGCGTATTTCCTGGCCAGGGTGCAGGGGATACGCAGTATTTT. Translating gives CASSVFPGQGAGDTQYF. The whole variable domain, remainder taken from reference TRBV9 and TRBJ2-3, is DSGVTQTPKHLITATGQRVTLRCSPRSGDLSVYWYQQSLDQGLQFLIQYYNGEERAKGNILERFSAQQFPDLHSELNLSSLELGDSALYFCASSVFPGQGAGDTQYFGPGTRLTVL.

This CDR3 reads CASSVQGTQPQHF. The CDR3 DNA follows: TGTGCCAGCAGCGTGCAGGGGACGCAGCCCCAGCATTTT. This rearrangement joins TRBV9 to TRBJ1-5, with D possibly TRBD1 on 6 matching bases. This CDR3 is 13 amino acids long. V lost 2 bases and J 7 bases, leaving 10 bases between the germline ends. The germline V gene encodes CDR1 SGDLS and CDR2 YYNGEE. The full variable domain, in which reference TRBV9 and TRBJ1-5 provide the parts outside the CDR3, is DSGVTQTPKHLITATGQRVTLRCSPRSGDLSVYWYQQSLDQGLQFLIQYYNGEERAKGNILERFSAQQFPDLHSELNLSSLELGDSALYFCASSVQGTQPQHFGDGTRLSIL.

The chain links TRBV5-1 to TRBJ2-7; D perhaps matches TRBD1 (6 bases). The V end was cut by 3 bases, the J end by 1 base, with 17 bases between. CDR3 length: 16 amino acids. Looked up from germline, CDR1 is SGHRS and CDR2 is YFSETQ. The CDR3, as DNA: TGCGCCAGCAGCTATCGACAGGCTACGGCTTCCTACGAGCAGTACTTC. Residues: CASSYRQATASYEQYF.

CDR3 in DNA: TGCGCCAGCAGCCCGGGGGCGGGACTAGCGGCCTACGAGCAGTACTTC. Protein sequence: CASSPGAGLAAYEQYF. V and J are TRBV5-1 and TRBJ2-7; 11 bases map to TRBD2. CDR1 SGHRS and CDR2 YFSETQ come from the germline V gene. V was pared by 4 bases and J by 2 bases, with 8 bases of the junction left unmatched. The CDR3 sequence is 16 residues long.

The chain couples TRBV11-3 to TRBJ2-3, with D perhaps given as TRBD1 or TRBD2 (6 bases each). V gave up 5 bases and J gave up 0 bases, with 18 bases separating them. Germline CDR1 is SGHNT and CDR2 is YENEEA. CDR3 length: 17 amino acids. CDR3 sequence reads: CASSQTTGAHSTDTQYF. As DNA, the CDR3 is TGTGCCAGCAGCCAAACTACGGGGGCGCATAGCACAGATACGCAGTATTTT.

This chain connects TRBV6-5 to TRBJ2-2; D gene unclear. Trimming cost V 6 bases and J 1 base, with 9 bases left between them. The CDR3 loop spans 14 amino acids. Per germline, CDR1 MNHEY and CDR2 SVGAGI. This CDR3 is CASRPPQNTGELFF. The CDR3 DNA follows: TGTGCCAGCAGGCCTCCACAGAACACCGGGGAGCTGTTTTTT.

The rearrangement links TRBV30 to TRBJ2-5, with 7 bases aligning to TRBD1. Per the germline V gene, CDR1 is GTSNPN and CDR2 is SVGIG (reference sequence). V trimming: 2 bases; J trimming: 6 bases; junction bases outside the gene matches: 9. The CDR3 runs to 14 residues. CDR3 sequence reads: CAWSIRQGGQTQYF. DNA of the CDR3: TGTGCCTGGAGTATCCGACAGGGTGGGCAGACCCAGTACTTC.

V usage is TRBV7-2 and J usage is TRBJ2-1; D is unresolved. CDR1 is SGHTA, CDR2 FQGNSA, per germline. Trimming cost V 1 base and J 6 bases, with 10 bases left between them. This CDR3 is built from 14 residues. CDR3 loop: CASSLVSPGNEQFF. CDR3 coding DNA: TGTGCCAGCAGCTTAGTATCCCCAGGCAATGAGCAGTTCTTC. Full variable domain (outside the CDR3, taken from reference TRBV7-2 and TRBJ2-1): GAGVSQSPSNKVTEKGKDVELRCDPISGHTALYWYRQSLGQGLEFLIYFQGNSAPDKSGLPSDRFSAERTGGSVSTLTIQRTQQEDSAVYLCASSLVSPGNEQFFGPGTRLTVL.

This rearrangement joins TRBV6-5 to TRBJ2-1; 7 bases are a match to TRBD2. Germline loops: CDR1 MNHEY, CDR2 SVGAGI. The V and J ends lost 2 bases and 0 bases, in that order; junction bases with no gene match: 4. CDR3 size: 16 residues. CDR3 in DNA: TGTGCCAGCAGTTACCCACCGGGGGGCTCCTACAATGAGCAGTTCTTC. Its translation: CASSYPPGGSYNEQFF.

The V call is TRBV4-1, the J call TRBJ1-2, with D uncertain. Germline V CDR1 and CDR2: MGHRA, YSYEKL. V lost 0 bases and J 6 bases, leaving 8 bases between the germline ends. The CDR3 runs to 13 residues. CDR3 sequence (DNA): TGCGCCAGCAGCCAAGACGGTTTTAATGGCTACACCTTC. Translating it yields CASSQDGFNGYTF.